These 24 T cell receptor beta chains came from one sample sequenced in a study of cytomegalovirus exposure and HLA in healthy donors. In the PCR, 60 Vbeta and 13 Jbeta primers were used. Repertoires were generated with immunoSEQ multiplex PCR, while TCRdb's copy carries only in-frame clones and drops some. Altogether about 200,000 clones are present, 82% being singletons, with the ten largest covering roughly 0.098%. Sequenced input: PBMCs. The source of these receptors is a boy between 2 and 10 years old in good health and CMV-seronegative.

The J gene is TRBJ2-1, the V gene TRBV6-1, with D unclear. The CDR3 totals 14 residues. Trimming pared 2 bases from V and 4 bases from J, leaving 9 bases between. From germline, CDR1 is MNHNS and CDR2 SASEGT. The CDR3 spells CASSESQLYNEQFF. The DNA of the CDR3 is TGTGCCAGCAGTGAAAGCCAACTTTACAATGAGCAGTTCTTC.

The rearrangement joins TRBV19 to TRBJ1-1; D unresolved. Germline CDR1 LNHDA, CDR2 SQIVND (reference sequence). This CDR3 region has 15 residues. Trimming removed 4 bases from V and 7 bases from J, with 19 bases in between. The CDR3 is CASSRPRGERSEAFF. CDR3 nucleotide sequence: TGTGCCAGTAGTAGGCCGCGCGGGGAAAGAAGTGAAGCTTTCTTT.

This clone was detected a few times. The rearrangement joins TRBV7-2 to TRBJ1-6; TRBD1 matches at 8 bases. V lost 3 bases, J lost 6 bases, and 10 bases stayed unmatched. The CDR3 consists of 17 residues. Germline CDR1 is SGHTA and CDR2 is FQGNSA. CDR3 sequence reads: CASSLGNPGGTNSPLHF. The CDR3 coding sequence is TGTGCCAGCAGCTTGGGGAACCCAGGGGGCACTAATTCACCCCTCCACTTT.

The genes are TRBV27 and TRBJ2-1; 9 bases match TRBD1. J was trimmed by 3 bases and V by 5 bases; bases with no gene match: 8. CDR1 and CDR2 from the germline V gene are MNHEY and SMNVEV (reference sequence). This CDR3 is 16 amino acids long. The CDR3 bases are TGTGCCAGCAGTGCGAACGACAGGGGGGTCTACAATGAGCAGTTCTTC. It encodes CASSANDRGVYNEQFF.

A few counts support this clone. The chain recombines TRBV7-3 with TRBJ1-1; D uncertain. This CDR3 comprises 15 residues. Per germline, CDR1 SGHTA and CDR2 FQGTGA. Trimming pared 2 bases from V and 2 bases from J, leaving 12 bases between. The chain's CDR3 is CASSLGAGKNTEAFF. The DNA of the CDR3 is TGTGCCAGCAGCTTAGGTGCGGGTAAAAACACTGAAGCTTTCTTT. Drawing the rest from reference TRBV7-3 and TRBJ1-1, the complete variable domain is GAGVSQTPSNKVTEKGKYVELRCDPISGHTALYWYRQSLGQGPEFLIYFQGTGAADDSGLPNDRFFAVRPEGSVSTLKIQRTERGDSAVYLCASSLGAGKNTEAFFGQGTRLTVV.

The chain recombines TRBV14 with TRBJ2-3; unclear D gene. Trimming took off 0 bases at V and 2 bases at J, with 6 bases between the two ends. CDR3 length: 14 residues. Germline CDR1 reads SGHDN; CDR2 reads FVKESK. The CDR3 DNA sequence: TGTGCCAGCAGCCAAGACTATCCCACAGATACGCAGTATTTT. Its translation is CASSQDYPTDTQYF.

The chain is built from TRBV7-9 and TRBJ1-1; 8 bases align to TRBD1. In germline, CDR1 is SEHNR, CDR2 FQNEAQ (reference sequence). This CDR3 has 13 residues. V was clipped by 5 bases and J by 4 bases; unmatched bases: 3. The CDR3 coding sequence is TGTGCCAGCAGCCGGACAGGGCCCACTGAAGCTTTCTTT. This encodes CASSRTGPTEAFF.

The rearrangement uses TRBV7-2 and TRBJ2-7; D is perhaps TRBD2 (8 bases). The CDR3 sequence is 14 residues long. Germline V lookup: CDR1 SGHTA, CDR2 FQGNSA. With 5 bases removed from V and 2 bases from J, the gap between germline ends came to 13 bases. DNA of the CDR3: TGTGCCAGCAGCCGGGGGGGGACAGCCTACGAGCAGTACTTC. Encoded protein: CASSRGGTAYEQYF.

This CDR3 reads CASSPGGSLHF. The CDR3 region has the DNA TGTGCCAGCAGCCCCGGGGGGTCCCTCCACTTT. The chain combines TRBV2 with TRBJ1-6; the D gene is possibly TRBD1 (5 bases). Germline V gives CDR1 SNHLY, CDR2 FYNNEI. V was trimmed by 6 bases and J by 14 bases, leaving 11 bases between them. The length of the CDR3 is 11 residues.

In DNA form, the CDR3 reads TGTGCCTGCCGTCCTGGGGGCCTCAATCAGCCCCAGCATTTT. As protein: CACRPGGLNQPQHF. The chain couples TRBV6-1 to TRBJ1-5; D is perhaps TRBD1 (6 bases). Between the trimmed V and J ends, which lost 11 bases and 3 bases, there was a span of 17 bases. Germline loops: CDR1 MNHNS, CDR2 SASEGT. The CDR3 consists of 14 residues.

The chain is built from TRBV2 and TRBJ1-2; D is perhaps TRBD1 (6 bases). The CDR3 has 13 residues. The ends were cut back, 2 bases at V and 10 bases at J, with 14 bases in the middle. CDR1 is SNHLY, CDR2 FYNNEI, per germline. CDR3 DNA: TGTGCCAGCAGTGAATCAGGGGTCGACGTCTACACCTTC. Amino acids: CASSESGVDVYTF. The full variable domain, rest sourced from reference TRBV2 and TRBJ1-2, is EPEVTQTPSHQVTQMGQEVILRCVPISNHLYFYWYRQILGQKVEFLVSFYNNEISEKSEIFDDQFSVERPDGSNFTLKIRSTKLEDSAMYFCASSESGVDVYTFGSGTRLTVV.

The chain employs TRBV6-6 and TRBJ1-5; D is perhaps TRBD1 (6 bases). Germline values: CDR1 MNHNY, CDR2 SVGAGI (reference sequence). Deletions cut 0 bases from V and 6 bases from J, with 12 bases between. The CDR3 spans 15 residues. CDR3 coding DNA: TGTGCCAGCAGTTACTCGGGAGGGACACTTCAGCCCCAGCATTTT. This sequence encodes CASSYSGGTLQPQHF.

V gene TRBV9 combines with J gene TRBJ1-6, with TRBD1 as a possible D gene (5 bases). Trimming left V 4 bases short and J 10 bases short, with 18 bases between. Germline V gene sequence: CDR1 SGDLS, CDR2 YYNGEE. The CDR3 length is 15 residues. The CDR3 sequence: CASSSGLLRGSPLHF. CDR3 bases: TGTGCCAGCAGCTCGGGTCTCCTTAGGGGCTCACCCCTCCACTTT.

The rearrangement uses TRBV6-5 and TRBJ2-5; possibly TRBD1 for D (6 bases). V lost 6 bases and J 3 bases, leaving 14 bases between the germline ends. CDR1 and CDR2 (germline): MNHEY, SVGAGI. The length of the CDR3 is 14 residues. CDR3 sequence reads: CASSRSRQEETQYF. As DNA, the CDR3 is TGTGCCAGCAGCAGAAGCAGACAGGAAGAGACCCAGTACTTC.

The chain is built from TRBV7-9 and TRBJ1-2; 7 bases fit TRBD1. CDR1 is SEHNR and CDR2 is FQNEAQ in the germline V gene (reference sequence). J lost 5 bases, V lost 5 bases, and 8 bases had no gene match. The CDR3 is 14 residues long. The CDR3 sequence is CASSPTGVVYGYTF. The CDR3 DNA reads as TGTGCCAGCAGCCCCACAGGGGTGGTGTATGGCTACACCTTC.

The rearrangement uses TRBV9 and TRBJ2-1, with a possible D match to TRBD1 (5 bases). The germline V gene encodes CDR1 SGDLS and CDR2 YYNGEE. The CDR3 covers 13 residues. V shed 3 bases and J shed 4 bases, with 8 bases lying between them. The chain's CDR3 is CASSAGFYNEQFF. In DNA form, the CDR3 reads TGTGCCAGCAGCGCAGGGTTTTACAATGAGCAGTTCTTC.

DNA of the CDR3: TGTGCCAGCAGTTTGTCCGGGGGCTATAATTCACCCCTCCACTTT. Its protein is CASSLSGGYNSPLHF. The rearrangement links TRBV27 to TRBJ1-6; D perhaps matches TRBD1 (5 bases). Trimming removed 3 bases at V and 3 bases at J, with 9 bases between. Germline values: CDR1 MNHEY, CDR2 SMNVEV (reference sequence). The CDR3 runs to 15 residues.

The chain employs TRBV4-1 and TRBJ2-3; TRBD2 matches at 7 bases. Germline V gene sequence: CDR1 MGHRA, CDR2 YSYEKL. V shed 5 bases, J shed 4 bases, and the junction held 9 bases outside the gene matches. The CDR3 runs 15 residues. The CDR3, as DNA: TGCGCCAGCAGCACAAGATCTCGGGAGGCAGATACGCAGTATTTT. It specifies CASSTRSREADTQYF.

The chain couples TRBV9 to TRBJ1-4; D unresolved. Germline V gives CDR1 SGDLS, CDR2 YYNGEE. With 4 bases removed from V and 3 bases from J, the gap between germline ends came to 13 bases. The CDR3 covers 15 residues. The CDR3 DNA follows: TGTGCCAGCAGCCCGACTGGTACCTCTAATGAAAAACTGTTTTTT. This gives the protein CASSPTGTSNEKLFF.

The chain carries TRBV10-3 and TRBJ1-5; TRBD1 is a possible D gene (5 bases). The CDR3 sequence is 14 residues long. The V gene lost 0 bases and the J gene lost 5 bases, with 8 bases spanning the gap. Germline V gene data show CDR1 as ENHRY and CDR2 as SYGVKD. For the CDR3, the DNA is TGTGCCATCAGTGAGTCCCCAGGGCATCAGCCCCAGCATTTT. This codes for CAISESPGHQPQHF.

This sequence joins TRBV25-1 and TRBJ2-5; 8 bases agree with TRBD1. Germline CDR1 is MGHDK and CDR2 is SYGVNS. This CDR3 contains 15 residues. V was clipped by 5 bases and J by 5 bases; unmatched bases: 10. This CDR3 is CASSLGPGGWETQYF. The CDR3 DNA reads as TGTGCCAGCAGTTTGGGGCCAGGGGGCTGGGAGACCCAGTACTTC.

This clone was seen only a few times. The sample has other DNA sequences that encode this CDR3 too. CDR3 protein: CASSLVWQGSYEQYF. CDR3 bases: TGTGCCAGCAGCTTAGTCTGGCAGGGCTCCTACGAGCAGTACTTC. The V gene is TRBV7-2, the J gene TRBJ2-7; D might be TRBD1 (5 bases). Germline V gene data show CDR1 as SGHTA and CDR2 as FQGNSA. The V end was cut by 1 base, the J end by 0 bases, with 10 bases between. CDR3 length equals 15 residues.

The rearrangement joins TRBV20-1 to TRBJ1-2; D is possibly TRBD1 (5 bases). This CDR3 region has 11 residues. Germline CDR1 is DFQATT and CDR2 is SNEGSKA (reference sequence). V lost 5 bases and J lost 8, with 12 bases in between. CDR3 in amino acids: CSAHIQGGYTF. CDR3 DNA: TGCAGTGCTCACATCCAGGGAGGCTACACCTTC.

This sequence joins TRBV18 and TRBJ2-2; TRBD2 matches 7 bases. Germline V gives CDR1 KGHSH, CDR2 LQKENI. V lost 3 bases, J lost 3 bases, and 16 bases stayed unmatched. The CDR3 totals 19 residues. The CDR3 protein is CASSPSGTRDEQYTGELFF. In DNA, the CDR3 is TGTGCCAGCTCACCCAGCGGGACCCGAGATGAACAGTACACCGGGGAGCTGTTTTTT. Using reference TRBV18 and TRBJ2-2 for the parts outside the CDR3, the full variable domain is NAGVMQNPRHLVRRRGQEARLRCSPMKGHSHVYWYRQLPEEGLKFMVYLQKENIIDESGMPKERFSAEFPKEGPSILRIQQVVRGDSAAYFCASSPSGTRDEQYTGELFFGEGSRLTVL.